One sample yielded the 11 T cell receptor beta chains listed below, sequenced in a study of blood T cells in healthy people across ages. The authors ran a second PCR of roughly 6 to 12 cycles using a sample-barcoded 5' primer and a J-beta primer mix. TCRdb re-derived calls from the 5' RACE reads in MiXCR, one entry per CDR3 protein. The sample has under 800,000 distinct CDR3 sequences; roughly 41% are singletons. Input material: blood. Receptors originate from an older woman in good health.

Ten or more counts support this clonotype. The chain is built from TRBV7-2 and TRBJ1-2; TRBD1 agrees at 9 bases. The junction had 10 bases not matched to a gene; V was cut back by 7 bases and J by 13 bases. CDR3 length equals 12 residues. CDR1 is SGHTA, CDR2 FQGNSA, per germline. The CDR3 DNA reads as TGTGCCAGCACCCCGGGACAGGGAGGTTCCACCTTC. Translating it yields CASTPGQGGSTF.

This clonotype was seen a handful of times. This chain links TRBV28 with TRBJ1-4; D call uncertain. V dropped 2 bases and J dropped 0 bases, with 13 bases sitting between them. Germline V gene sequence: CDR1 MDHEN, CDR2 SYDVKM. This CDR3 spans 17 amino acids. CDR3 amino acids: CASSLVGSGSTNEKLFF. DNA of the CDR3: TGTGCCAGCAGTTTAGTGGGTTCAGGATCAACTAATGAAAAACTGTTTTTT.

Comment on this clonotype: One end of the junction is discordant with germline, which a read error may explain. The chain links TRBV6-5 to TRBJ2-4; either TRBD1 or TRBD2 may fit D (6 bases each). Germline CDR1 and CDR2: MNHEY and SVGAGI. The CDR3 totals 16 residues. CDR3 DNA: TGTGCCAGCAGTAACTCCGGGGGCGGTAGCCAAAACATTCAGTACTTC. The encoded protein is CASSNSGGGSQNIQYF.

CDR3 in DNA: TGCAGCGTTGCCGGGGCTGGGGATACGCAGTATTTT. Translated, it gives CSVAGAGDTQYF. V usage is TRBV29-1 and J usage is TRBJ2-3; TRBD1 or TRBD2 may be the D gene (5 bases each). Germline CDR1 SQVTM, CDR2 ANQGSEA. The CDR3 has 12 residues. The ends were cut back, 4 bases at V and 6 bases at J, with 11 bases in the middle.

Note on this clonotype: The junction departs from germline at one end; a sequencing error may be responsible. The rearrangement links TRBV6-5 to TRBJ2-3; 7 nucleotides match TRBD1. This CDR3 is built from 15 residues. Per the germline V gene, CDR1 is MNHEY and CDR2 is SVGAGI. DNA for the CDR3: TGTGCCAGCAGCTACTCGGGACAGTGCACAGATATGCAGTATTTT. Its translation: CASSYSGQCTDMQYF.

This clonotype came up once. The CDR3 DNA is TGCAGTGCCATGGACAGGGAAAACACCGGGGAGCTGTTTTTT. Protein sequence: CSAMDRENTGELFF. The chain recombines TRBV20-1 with TRBJ2-2; 8 nucleotides line up with TRBD1. Germline loops: CDR1 DFQATT, CDR2 SNEGSKA (reference sequence). The CDR3 runs to 14 residues. V lost 6 bases, J lost 2 bases, and 5 bases stayed unmatched.

The CDR3: CSVVVRRGLYEQYF. CDR3 nucleotide sequence: TGCAGCGTTGTAGTGAGGAGGGGACTATACGAGCAGTACTTC. The chain carries TRBV29-1 and TRBJ2-7; 7 bases line up with TRBD2. Germline V gives CDR1 SQVTM, CDR2 ANQGSEA. V was pared by 4 bases and J by 4 bases, with 10 bases of the junction left unmatched. The CDR3 covers 14 residues.

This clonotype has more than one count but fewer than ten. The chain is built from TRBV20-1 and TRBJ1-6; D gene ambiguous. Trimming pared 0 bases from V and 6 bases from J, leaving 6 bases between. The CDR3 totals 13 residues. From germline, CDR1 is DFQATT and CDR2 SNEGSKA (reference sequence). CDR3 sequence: CSARDSVNSPLHF. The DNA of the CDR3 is TGCAGTGCTAGAGATTCCGTTAATTCACCCCTCCACTTT.

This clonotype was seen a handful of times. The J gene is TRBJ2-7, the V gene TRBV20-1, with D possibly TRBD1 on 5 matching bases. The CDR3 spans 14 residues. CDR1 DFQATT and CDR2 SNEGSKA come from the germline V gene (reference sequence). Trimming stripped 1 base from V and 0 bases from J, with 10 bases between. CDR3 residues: CSARGRAISYEQYF. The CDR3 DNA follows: TGCAGTGCTAGAGGCAGGGCCATCTCCTACGAGCAGTACTTC.

CDR3 coding DNA: TGCAGCGTTGCCCGGGGGACAGGCTATGGCTACACCTTC. Amino acid sequence: CSVARGTGYGYTF. The chain has TRBV29-1 and TRBJ1-2; 8 nucleotides align to TRBD1. J lost 4 bases, V lost 4 bases, and 5 bases had no gene match. CDR3 size: 13 residues. Looked up from germline, CDR1 is SQVTM and CDR2 is ANQGSEA. The full variable domain, with the rest looked up from reference TRBV29-1 and TRBJ1-2, is SAVISQKPSRDICQRGTSLTIQCQVDSQVTMMFWYRQQPGQSLTLIATANQGSEATYESGFVIDKFPISRPNLTFSTLTVSNMSPEDSSIYLCSVARGTGYGYTFGSGTRLTVV.

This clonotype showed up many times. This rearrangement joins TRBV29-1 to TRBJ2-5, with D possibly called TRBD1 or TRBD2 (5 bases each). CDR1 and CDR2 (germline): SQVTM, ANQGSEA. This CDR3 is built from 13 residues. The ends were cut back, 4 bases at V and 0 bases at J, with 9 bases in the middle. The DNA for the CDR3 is TGCAGCGTTGCAGGGACGTACCAAGAGACCCAGTACTTC. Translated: CSVAGTYQETQYF.